Listed here are 8 T cell receptor beta chains from one sample, sequenced in a study. TCRdb re-analysed the RT-PCR reads in MiXCR, keeping a single row per CDR3 protein. The sample holds about 680,000 distinct CDR3 sequences; 13% to 15% are singletons and the top ten take 3.6%. The sequencing input was memory CD4+ T cells from blood. The source of these receptors is a female donor in good health, serving as a healthy control.

This clonotype has at least ten counts. The V and J genes are TRBV29-1 and TRBJ2-7, with a possible D match to TRBD2 (6 bases). Germline assignment: CDR1 SQVTM and CDR2 ANQGSEA. The CDR3 is made up of 11 amino acids. Trimming left V 5 bases short and J 9 bases short, with 14 bases between. In DNA form, the CDR3 reads TGCAGCGTTTCCGGTGGGGGGTGGCAGTACTTC. As protein: CSVSGGGWQYF.

This clonotype was found a few times. This rearrangement joins TRBV28 to TRBJ2-7; TRBD1 might be the D (6 bases). Trimming stripped 4 bases from V and 7 bases from J, with 11 bases between. The germline V gene encodes CDR1 MDHEN and CDR2 SYDVKM. CDR3 length equals 12 residues. In DNA form, the CDR3 reads TGTGCCAGCAGTTGGGACACACGGGAGCAGTACTTC. This translates into CASSWDTREQYF.

This clonotype has a count of ten or more. The V and J genes are TRBV6-5 and TRBJ2-5; D is possibly TRBD2 (5 bases). There are 14 residues in the CDR3. V was cut by 0 bases and J by 1 base, with 6 bases left in between. The germline V gene has CDR1 MNHEY and CDR2 SVGAGI. The CDR3 bases are TGTGCCAGCAGTTACTCGCTAGCCCAAGAGACCCAGTACTTC. Amino acid sequence: CASSYSLAQETQYF.

This clonotype was detected only a few times. V is TRBV5-1 and J is TRBJ2-3; 10 positions match TRBD2. V was pared by 0 bases and J by 1 base, with 5 bases of the junction left unmatched. In germline, CDR1 is SGHRS, CDR2 YFSETQ. This CDR3 contains 17 residues. The CDR3 reads CASSLVSSGRGTDTQYF. Here the CDR3 DNA reads TGCGCCAGCAGCTTGGTTTCCAGCGGGAGGGGCACAGATACGCAGTATTTT.

V and J are TRBV11-2 and TRBJ2-7; maybe TRBD1 (6 bases). V was cut by 0 bases and J by 4 bases, with 13 bases left in between. CDR3 length: 15 amino acids. Germline assignment: CDR1 SGHAT and CDR2 FQNNGV. The CDR3 region is CASSLDRVGGYEQYF. The CDR3 DNA is TGTGCCAGCAGCTTAGATCGGGTAGGGGGTTACGAGCAGTACTTC.

This clonotype was seen ten or more times. The chain employs TRBV7-9 and TRBJ1-1; TRBD1 matches 10 bases. V lost 1 base, J lost 5 bases, and 4 bases stayed unmatched. In germline, CDR1 is SEHNR, CDR2 FQNEAQ (reference sequence). CDR3 length equals 15 residues. The CDR3 DNA reads as TGTGCCAGCAGCTTAGGACAGGGGGCTTGGACTGAAGCTTTCTTT. Translated, it gives CASSLGQGAWTEAFF. The full variable domain, its missing parts supplied by reference TRBV7-9 and TRBJ1-1, is DTGVSQNPRHKITKRGQNVTFRCDPISEHNRLYWYRQTLGQGPEFLTYFQNEAQLEKSRLLSDRFSAERPKGSFSTLEIQRTEQGDSAMYLCASSLGQGAWTEAFFGQGTRLTVV.

This clonotype was recorded many times. CDR3 DNA: TGTGCCATCAGTGAGTCGCTAGCGGGGTACGAGCAGTACTTC. Protein sequence: CAISESLAGYEQYF. This rearrangement joins TRBV10-3 to TRBJ2-7; 9 bases agree with TRBD2. This CDR3 is built from 14 residues. CDR1 and CDR2 from the germline V gene are ENHRY and SYGVKD. V dropped 0 bases and J dropped 4; count of bases not matched to a gene: 1.

The chain employs TRBV6-6 and TRBJ1-4, with TRBD1 matching 8 bases. Losses at the gene ends were 4 bases for V and 5 bases for J; bases not matched to a gene: 6. CDR1 MNHNY and CDR2 SVGAGI come from the germline V gene (reference sequence). CDR3 length: 15 residues. The chain's CDR3 is CASSLKRQGNEKLFF. CDR3 in DNA: TGTGCCAGCAGTTTAAAGAGACAGGGGAATGAAAAACTGTTTTTT.